The 22 T cell receptor beta chains in this list originate from one sample, sequenced in a study of OX40 agonist ivuxolimab in advanced cancers. Profiling relied on immunoSEQ multiplex PCR, and the TCRdb table lists in-frame clones only, not all of them. The sample includes 95,000 to 100,000 clones, 85% to 95% of them seen just once. Specimen: CD4+ or CD8+ T cells sorted from blood, collected in a trial of the OX40 agonist ivuxolimab. Source of these receptors: an adult with an advanced solid tumor such as melanoma, head and neck, liver or kidney cancer.

The J gene is TRBJ1-5, the V gene TRBV18; D is unresolved. Germline CDR1 is KGHSH and CDR2 is LQKENI. This CDR3 contains 15 residues. V lost 5 bases and J 4 bases, leaving 15 bases between the germline ends. The CDR3 here is CASSSTDGPNQPQHF. The CDR3 coding sequence is TGTGCCAGCTCATCCACTGACGGTCCTAATCAGCCCCAGCATTTT.

V and J are TRBV6-6 and TRBJ1-6; the D is unclear. The CDR3 consists of 12 residues. Per germline, CDR1 MNHNY and CDR2 SVGAGI (reference sequence). Trimming stripped 6 bases from V and 14 bases from J, with 14 bases between. This CDR3 is CASSPHVRALHF. DNA for the CDR3: TGTGCCAGCAGCCCCCATGTTCGGGCCCTCCACTTT.

The J gene is TRBJ1-5, the V gene TRBV10-3; the match to TRBD1 covers 8 bases. Germline values: CDR1 ENHRY, CDR2 SYGVKD. This CDR3 region has 16 residues. The trim removed 1 base at V and 2 bases at J, leaving 4 bases unmatched. The CDR3 loop reads CAISEYQGAGNQPQHF. In DNA, the CDR3 is TGTGCCATCAGTGAGTACCAGGGGGCCGGCAATCAGCCCCAGCATTTT.

The chain carries TRBV5-1 and TRBJ2-7; D is ambiguous. Germline CDR1 SGHRS, CDR2 YFSETQ. The CDR3 consists of 15 residues. The ends were cut back, 0 bases at V and 3 bases at J, with 13 bases in the middle. CDR3 DNA: TGCGCCAGCAGCTTGGCCGCAGTGGTAGTCTACGAGCAGTACTTC. This codes for CASSLAAVVVYEQYF.

The CDR3 loop is CASSLTGVYSNQPQHF. The DNA of the CDR3 is TGTGCCAGCAGTTTGACAGGGGTCTATAGCAATCAGCCCCAGCATTTT. The V and J genes are TRBV6-5 and TRBJ1-5; 8 bases agree with TRBD1. V trimming: 4 bases; J trimming: 0 bases; junction bases outside the gene matches: 5. CDR1 MNHEY and CDR2 SVGAGI come from the germline V gene. This CDR3 comprises 16 residues.

The chain has TRBV25-1 and TRBJ1-3; D ambiguous. Trimming removed 3 bases at V and 2 bases at J, with 14 bases between. This CDR3 is 16 amino acids long. CDR1 and CDR2 (germline): MGHDK, SYGVNS. This CDR3 is CASSEARRSPGNTIYF. CDR3 sequence (DNA): TGTGCCAGCAGTGAGGCCAGGAGGAGCCCTGGAAACACCATATATTTT.

In this sample, this clone turned up a few times. This rearrangement joins TRBV5-1 to TRBJ1-2; 9 bases line up with TRBD1. The CDR3 has 16 residues. Germline trimming cut 0 bases from V and 2 bases from J; bases unmatched to any gene: 5. Germline V gives CDR1 SGHRS, CDR2 YFSETQ. The CDR3 region has the DNA TGCGCCAGCAGCTTGGCACCCGGACAGGGGAACTATGGCTACACCTTC. Encoded protein: CASSLAPGQGNYGYTF.

The chain combines TRBV6-1 with TRBJ1-2, with a weak D call TRBD1 (6 bases). CDR1 is MNHNS and CDR2 is SASEGT in the germline V gene. The CDR3 sequence is 15 residues long. The germline V and J ends were trimmed by 6 bases and 4 bases, with 18 bases remaining between them. The CDR3: CASSQGGETRYGYTF. In DNA form, the CDR3 reads TGTGCCAGCAGCCAAGGGGGGGAGACACGCTATGGCTACACCTTC.

This chain uses TRBV30 with TRBJ1-6, with TRBD1 matching over 7 bases. Losses at the gene ends were 5 bases for V and 7 bases for J; bases not matched to a gene: 8. This CDR3 comprises 14 residues. Germline V CDR1 and CDR2: GTSNPN, SVGIG (reference sequence). The chain's CDR3 is CAWVTGTLNSPLHF. The CDR3, as DNA: TGTGCCTGGGTGACAGGGACTTTGAATTCACCCCTCCACTTT.

The chain links TRBV6-1 to TRBJ2-1, with 9 bases aligning to TRBD1. Trimming took 6 bases from V and 4 from J; bases not matched to a gene: 4. CDR1 is MNHNS, CDR2 SASEGT, per germline. The CDR3 totals 14 residues. The CDR3 bases are TGTGCCAGCAGAACAGGGGGCCCTTACAATGAGCAGTTCTTC. Translation gives CASRTGGPYNEQFF.

The V gene is TRBV9, the J gene TRBJ2-5; D remains ambiguous. The CDR3 contains 11 residues. V was trimmed by 0 bases and J by 5 bases, leaving 2 bases between them. In germline, CDR1 is SGDLS, CDR2 YYNGEE. The CDR3 region has the DNA TGTGCCAGCAGCGTAGATGAGACCCAGTACTTC. Translating gives CASSVDETQYF.

The rearrangement joins TRBV7-9 to TRBJ2-3; no clear D. This CDR3 is built from 17 residues. V lost 5 bases to trimming and J lost 2 bases, with 20 bases between them. CDR1 SEHNR and CDR2 FQNEAQ come from the germline V gene (reference sequence). The chain's CDR3 is CASSPPRSLPNTDTQYF. Here the CDR3 DNA reads TGTGCCAGCAGCCCCCCCAGGTCTTTACCGAACACAGATACGCAGTATTTT.

The rearrangement uses TRBV30 and TRBJ1-5; a possible D gene is TRBD1 (6 bases). CDR1 and CDR2 from the germline V gene are GTSNPN and SVGIG (reference sequence). Trimming removed 1 base from V and 7 bases from J, with 11 bases in between. The CDR3 is 13 amino acids. The CDR3 bases are TGTGCCTGGAGTGACAGGGTGGGGCAGCCCCAGCATTTT. It encodes CAWSDRVGQPQHF.

This chain connects TRBV4-3 to TRBJ1-2; D gene ambiguous. V was shortened by 2 bases and J by 4 bases, with 8 bases between the two germline ends. Germline V gives CDR1 LGHNA, CDR2 YSLEER. This CDR3 is 13 amino acids long. DNA of the CDR3: TGCGCCAGCAGCCAAATTACGGGCTATGGCTACACCTTC. This codes for CASSQITGYGYTF.

This clone occurred once. The rearrangement uses TRBV28 and TRBJ1-1; D unresolved. Trimming took 2 bases from V and 10 from J, leaving 11 bases between them. CDR1 MDHEN and CDR2 SYDVKM come from the germline V gene. CDR3 size: 12 residues. The CDR3 bases are TGTGCCAGCAGTTTACCAGGTGGTGGAGCTTTCTTT. Its translation: CASSLPGGGAFF.

The rearrangement joins TRBV6-5 to TRBJ1-6, with a tentative D call TRBD1 (6 bases). The V gene's germline CDR1 is MNHEY and CDR2 SVGAGI. The ends were cut back, 7 bases at V and 0 bases at J, with 10 bases in the middle. The CDR3 runs to 15 residues. CDR3 DNA sequence: TGTGCCAGCACCGGACAGAGCTCCTATAATTCACCCCTCCACTTT. It is translated as CASTGQSSYNSPLHF.

This rearrangement joins TRBV20-1 to TRBJ1-6; D gene ambiguous. This CDR3 region has 11 residues. Between the trimmed V and J ends, which lost 0 bases and 8 bases, there was a span of 2 bases. Germline V gives CDR1 DFQATT, CDR2 SNEGSKA (reference sequence). CDR3 sequence: CSAREDSPLHF. The CDR3 nucleotides are TGCAGTGCTAGAGAAGATTCACCCCTCCACTTT.

V usage is TRBV6-5 and J usage is TRBJ1-6; D unclear. The CDR3 totals 13 residues. Trimming stripped 2 bases from V and 13 bases from J, with 12 bases between. Germline V lookup: CDR1 MNHEY, CDR2 SVGAGI. CDR3 bases: TGTGCCAGCAGTTACGAGGGCCGCAGCCCCCTCCACTTT. It is translated as CASSYEGRSPLHF.

V usage is TRBV2 and J usage is TRBJ1-4, with D hard to call. V gave up 6 bases and J gave up 7 bases, with 6 bases separating them. The CDR3 consists of 11 residues. The germline V gene has CDR1 SNHLY and CDR2 FYNNEI. The CDR3 reads CASRGFEKLFF. The CDR3 DNA is TGTGCCAGCAGGGGATTTGAAAAACTGTTTTTT.

The chain has TRBV4-3 and TRBJ2-7; 7 bases line up with TRBD2. The ends lost 11 bases at V and 4 bases at J; junction bases unmatched: 20. The CDR3 spans 16 residues. Germline CDR1 and CDR2: LGHNA and YSLEER. CDR3 protein: CAPGYPGWREIYEQYV. The DNA of the CDR3 is TGCGCCCCCGGGTACCCGGGCTGGCGGGAGATTTACGAGCAGTACGTC.

This clone was recorded once. V and J are TRBV4-3 and TRBJ1-4; TRBD1 aligns across 8 bases. The ends lost 7 bases at V and 2 bases at J; junction bases unmatched: 12. The germline V gene encodes CDR1 LGHNA and CDR2 YSLEER. The CDR3 sequence is 17 residues long. This CDR3 is CASNSPKRQGTNEKLFF. The CDR3 DNA follows: TGCGCCAGCAACAGTCCCAAGAGACAGGGGACTAATGAAAAACTGTTTTTT.

This chain joins TRBV6-6 and TRBJ1-3, with a possible D match to TRBD1 (6 bases). The CDR3 loop spans 15 amino acids. CDR1 is MNHNY, CDR2 SVGAGI, per germline (reference sequence). V lost 6 bases, J lost 0 bases, and 12 bases lay in between. DNA of the CDR3: TGTGCCAGCAGCGGACAGTTGAGCTCTGGAAACACCATATATTTT. This encodes CASSGQLSSGNTIYF.